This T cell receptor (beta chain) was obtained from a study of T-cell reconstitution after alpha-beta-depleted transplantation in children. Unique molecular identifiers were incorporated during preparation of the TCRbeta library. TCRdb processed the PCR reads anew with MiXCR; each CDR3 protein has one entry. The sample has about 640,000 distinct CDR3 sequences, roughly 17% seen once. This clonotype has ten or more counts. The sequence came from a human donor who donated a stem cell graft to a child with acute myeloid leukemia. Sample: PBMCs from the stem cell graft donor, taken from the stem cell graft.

CDR3 in amino acids: CSVVHTEAFF. The CDR3 DNA sequence: TGCAGCGTTGTTCACACTGAAGCTTTCTTT. The chain is built from TRBV29-1 and TRBJ1-1, with D uncertain. The CDR3 extends over 10 amino acids. The germline V gene encodes CDR1 SQVTM and CDR2 ANQGSEA. V gave up 4 bases and J gave up 3 bases, with 3 bases separating them.